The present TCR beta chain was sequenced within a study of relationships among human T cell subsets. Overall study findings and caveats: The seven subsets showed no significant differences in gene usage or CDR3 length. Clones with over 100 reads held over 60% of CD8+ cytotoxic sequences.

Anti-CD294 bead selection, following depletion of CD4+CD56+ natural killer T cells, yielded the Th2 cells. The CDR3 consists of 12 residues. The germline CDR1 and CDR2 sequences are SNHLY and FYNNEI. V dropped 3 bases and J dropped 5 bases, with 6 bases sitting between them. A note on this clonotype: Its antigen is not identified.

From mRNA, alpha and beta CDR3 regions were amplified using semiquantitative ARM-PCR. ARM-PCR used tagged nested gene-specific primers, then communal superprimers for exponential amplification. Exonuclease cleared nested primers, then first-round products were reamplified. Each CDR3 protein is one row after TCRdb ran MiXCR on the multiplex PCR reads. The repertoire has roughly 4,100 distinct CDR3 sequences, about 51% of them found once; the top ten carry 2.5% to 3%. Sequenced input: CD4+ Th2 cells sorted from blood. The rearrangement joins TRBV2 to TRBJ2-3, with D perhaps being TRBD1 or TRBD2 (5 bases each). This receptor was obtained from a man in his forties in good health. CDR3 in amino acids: CASSDGGDTQYF. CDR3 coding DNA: TGTGCCAGCAGTGATGGGGGAGATACGCAGTATTTT.